This T cell receptor (beta chain) was identified in a study of T-cell reconstitution after alpha-beta-depleted transplantation in children. Study findings and constraints: When one year had passed after transplant, most T-cell counts and diversity came from newly produced T cells. Roughly two months post-transplant, alpha-beta T cells reportedly originated from several hundred graft clones that had expanded.

From germline, CDR1 is SGHKS and CDR2 YYEKEE (reference sequence). Trimming took 0 bases from V and 4 from J; bases not matched to a gene: 6. The CDR3 consists of 17 residues. Unique molecular identifiers were built into the TCRbeta library. TCRdb analysed the PCR reads with MiXCR anew, one entry per CDR3 protein. The sample lists some 81,000 distinct CDR3 sequences, roughly 13% occurring once. This clonotype appeared a few times. The antigen remains unidentified. This rearrangement joins TRBV5-5 to TRBJ2-3, with 12 bases lining up with TRBD2. Sequencing used PBMCs, mostly from graft donor cells, obtained 180 days after TCRalphabeta/CD19-depleted stem cell transplant. This clonotype was obtained from a male patient aged 2 to 10 who had a stem cell transplant for acute lymphoblastic leukemia, so the T cells may come from the graft donor. The CDR3 here is CASSLGLAGAGADTQYF. CDR3 DNA sequence: TGTGCCAGCAGCTTGGGACTAGCGGGGGCCGGGGCAGATACGCAGTATTTT.